The entry below gives a single T cell receptor (beta chain) sequence along with its context. Authors' methods: Amplifying reference gene primers gave estimates of nucleated cell counts. Generated by immunoSEQ multiplex PCR, the TCRdb table keeps only in-frame clones and is missing some. The V and J calls and clone size were taken over from that table, and D and trimming were inferred from the DNA. Here the sample spans 200,000 to 300,000 clones, 87% being singletons. These data originate in a study of blood T cell repertoires in COVID-19. Whole-study context: There were acute and convalescent COVID-19 samples, and they came from the United States, Italy and Spain. Nucleic acid was either cDNA or gDNA, and it came from T cells, B-cell-depleted T cells, or PBMCs.

J gave up 5 bases and V 1 base, and 7 bases lay outside the gene matches. The CDR3 is made up of 15 amino acids. Germline assignment: CDR1 SGDLS and CDR2 YYNGEE. Sequences were obtained from peripheral blood. The receptor's source is a woman aged 50 to 60 with acute or convalescent COVID-19. The chain uses TRBV9 and TRBJ2-7; 9 bases agree with TRBD1. CDR3 sequence (DNA): TGTGCCAGCAGCGTAATAGGGACAGGGTTCGACGAGCAGTACTTC. This codes for CASSVIGTGFDEQYF.